This T cell receptor beta chain was profiled in a study of shared clonotypes between healthy human individuals. On the study more broadly: Three plates each covered CD4 naive and memory; CD8 naive two, CD8 memory one.

The table came from immunoSEQ multiplex PCR; TCRdb's copy has only in-frame clones and leaves some out. The sample holds 95,000 to 120,000 clones, over 65% seen once. Findings of the study overall: The study found roughly 5.3% of naive CD4 clonotypes shared across a handful of donors.

Germline V lookup: CDR1 LNHDA, CDR2 SQIVND (reference sequence). The CDR3 extends over 13 amino acids. Trimming took off 3 bases at V and 8 bases at J, with 11 bases between the two ends. In regard to this clone: Antigen: not known.

The clonotype comes from a woman between 25 and 40 years old in good health. Material for sequencing was memory CD8+ T cells sorted from blood. Subset reported: CD45RO+ cells pooled with CCR7-negative TemRA cells. The chain employs TRBV19 and TRBJ2-1; D is possibly TRBD1 (5 bases). CDR3 residues: CASSMYQGHEQFF. CDR3 DNA: TGTGCCAGTAGTATGTATCAGGGCCATGAGCAGTTCTTC.